One T cell receptor beta chain is described in this entry. The data were obtained in a study of blood T cell repertoires in COVID-19. Study background: There were acute and convalescent COVID-19 samples, and they came from the United States, Italy and Spain. T cells, B-cell-depleted T cells, or PBMCs provided the cDNA or gDNA that served as material.

In the original analysis: Reference gene primer amplification gave estimated nucleated cell counts. The assay was immunoSEQ multiplex PCR, and TCRdb's table has in-frame clones only and misses some. V, J and clone size are taken as reported in that table, and D and trimming were inferred from the DNA itself. Seen here are hundreds of thousands of clones, 70% to 90% observed once, and the top ten hold about 2.5%. This CDR3 has 13 amino acids. With 1 base removed from V and 1 base from J, the gap between germline ends came to 4 bases. Looked up from germline, CDR1 is LGHNA and CDR2 is YSLEER. Sequencing input: peripheral blood. This rearrangement joins TRBV4-3 to TRBJ1-1, with no clear D. This sequence was found in a woman in her 70s with active or convalescent COVID-19. The CDR3 spells CASSQAGNTEAFF. CDR3 in DNA: TGCGCCAGCAGCCAAGCGGGGAACACTGAAGCTTTCTTT.